The entry that follows covers one T cell receptor beta chain sequence. Residents of under 25 US areas, aged roughly 18 to 89 years, made up the participants. Before they entered the study, exposed participants had met a COVID-19 case within 2 weeks. This sample was included in a study of blood T cell repertoires in COVID-19. The wider study: Specimens from acute and convalescent COVID-19 originated in the United States, Italy and Spain. Sources were T cells, B-cell-depleted T cells, or PBMCs; the material itself was cDNA or gDNA.

Clones were sequenced by immunoSEQ multiplex PCR, and TCRdb holds only the in-frame ones, with some missing. The sample holds a few hundred thousand clones; 75% to 90% are singletons and the top ten take about 4%. CDR3 length equals 15 residues. CDR1 is MGHRA, CDR2 YSYEKL, per germline. V was pared by 0 bases and J by 5 bases, with 13 bases between. V and J are TRBV4-1 and TRBJ1-1, with a weak D call TRBD1 (5 bases). The receptor comes from a woman between 25 and 40 years old who had been exposed to COVID-19. The specimen sequenced was PBMCs or T cells enriched from blood (not recorded which). The CDR3 region has the DNA TGCGCCAGCAGCCAAGATCCCAGGGTCAGGACTGAAGCTTTCTTT. Protein: CASSQDPRVRTEAFF.